This T cell receptor (beta chain) comes out of a study of blood T cell repertoires in COVID-19. CDR1 SGHVS and CDR2 FNYEAQ come from the germline V gene. The CDR3 loop spans 18 amino acids. Trimming cost V 5 bases and J 0 bases, with 17 bases left between them. Sequencing used immunoSEQ multiplex PCR; TCRdb keeps in-frame clones, though not all of them. There are about 220,000 clones in the sample; over 75% occur only once, and more than 3% lies in the top ten. The sequenced sample consisted of PBMCs or T cells enriched from blood (not recorded which). This sequence joins TRBV7-6 and TRBJ2-6; maybe TRBD1 (6 bases). The source of this sequence is an older woman who had recovered from COVID-19. CDR3 region: CASSPAAGATSGANVLTF. The CDR3 DNA is TGTGCCAGCAGCCCGGCGGCAGGGGCTACCTCTGGGGCCAACGTCCTGACTTTC.